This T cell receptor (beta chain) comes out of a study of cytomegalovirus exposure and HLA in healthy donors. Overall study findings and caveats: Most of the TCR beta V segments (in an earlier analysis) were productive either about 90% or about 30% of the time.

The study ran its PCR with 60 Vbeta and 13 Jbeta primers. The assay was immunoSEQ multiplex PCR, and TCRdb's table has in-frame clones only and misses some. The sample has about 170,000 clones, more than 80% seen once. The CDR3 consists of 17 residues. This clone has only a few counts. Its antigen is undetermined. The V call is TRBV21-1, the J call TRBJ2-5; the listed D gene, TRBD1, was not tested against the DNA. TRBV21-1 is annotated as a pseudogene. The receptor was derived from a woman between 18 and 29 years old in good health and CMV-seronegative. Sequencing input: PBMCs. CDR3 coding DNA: TGTGCCAGCAGCCCCCCCATAATGGACAGACATCAAGAGACCCAGTACTTC. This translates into CASSPPIMDRHQETQYF.